The 32 T cell receptor beta chains reported below all come from one sample, sequenced in a study of blood T cell repertoires in COVID-19. Profiling relied on immunoSEQ multiplex PCR, and the TCRdb table lists in-frame clones only, not all of them. The top ten clones hold about 1.2% of a sample with about 210,000 clones, more than 80% of them seen once. Sequencing used PBMCs or T cells enriched from blood (not recorded which). The source is a young man who had recovered from COVID-19.

DNA of the CDR3: TGTGCCACCAGGGACAGGGTAAGCGGTGGCTACACCTTC. It yields the protein CATRDRVSGGYTF. J is TRBJ1-2 and V is TRBV27; 9 bases match TRBD1. CDR1 and CDR2 (germline): MNHEY, SMNVEV (reference sequence). With 10 bases clipped from V and 7 bases from J, the junction kept 10 bases outside the gene matches. The length of the CDR3 is 13 residues.

The chain is built from TRBV5-5 and TRBJ2-1; 7 bases map to TRBD2. Germline V gene sequence: CDR1 SGHKS, CDR2 YYEKEE (reference sequence). The CDR3 loop spans 14 amino acids. The V segment lost 1 base and the J segment 8 bases; nucleotides outside the gene matches: 6. In DNA form, the CDR3 reads TGTGCCAGCAGCTTGAGACTAGCCCTCGATGAGCAGTTCTTC. This codes for CASSLRLALDEQFF.

DNA of the CDR3: TGTGCCAGCAGCTTAGGGACTAGCGTTCGGTACAATGAGCAGTTCTTC. Translated: CASSLGTSVRYNEQFF. This rearrangement joins TRBV11-3 to TRBJ2-1; 9 bases agree with TRBD2. Germline lookup yields CDR1 SGHNT and CDR2 YENEEA. Unmatched junction bases numbered 5, after V lost 1 base and J lost 4 bases. The CDR3 length is 16 residues.

The rearrangement joins TRBV7-9 to TRBJ1-1; 7 bases agree with TRBD1. The CDR3 runs 15 residues. CDR1 is SEHNR, CDR2 FQNEAQ, per germline (reference sequence). V dropped 2 bases and J dropped 3; count of bases not matched to a gene: 6. The CDR3 reads CASSLLQGGYTEAFF. Written as DNA, the CDR3 is TGTGCCAGCAGCTTACTTCAGGGGGGCTACACTGAAGCTTTCTTT.

The CDR3 sequence is CASSLVGASNQPQHF. Written as DNA, the CDR3 is TGCGCCAGCAGCTTAGTGGGCGCCAGCAATCAGCCCCAGCATTTT. The V and J genes are TRBV5-1 and TRBJ1-5; D remains unclear. Germline V gives CDR1 SGHRS, CDR2 YFSETQ. The V end was cut by 2 bases, the J end by 1 base, with 10 bases between. The CDR3 loop spans 15 amino acids. Variable domain in full (rest from reference TRBV5-1 and TRBJ1-5): KAGVTQTPRYLIKTRGQQVTLSCSPISGHRSVSWYQQTPGQGLQFLFEYFSETQRNKGNFPGRFSGRQFSNSRSEMNVSTLELGDSALYLCASSLVGASNQPQHFGDGTRLSIL.

V usage is TRBV28 and J usage is TRBJ2-5; perhaps TRBD2 as D (6 bases). V was clipped by 5 bases and J by 3 bases, with 10 bases between them. The V gene's germline CDR1 is MDHEN and CDR2 SYDVKM. CDR3 length equals 13 residues. CDR3 residues: CASSVEGEETQYF. The DNA of the CDR3 is TGTGCCAGCAGTGTGGAGGGAGAAGAGACCCAGTACTTC.

The J gene is TRBJ1-4, the V gene TRBV7-9; 9 bases match TRBD1. V lost 5 bases to trimming and J lost 3 bases; unmatched junction nucleotides: 4. The CDR3 is 15 amino acids. Germline lookup yields CDR1 SEHNR and CDR2 FQNEAQ (reference sequence). The CDR3 region has the DNA TGTGCCAGCAGCCCTCGACAGGGGGCTAATGAAAAACTGTTTTTT. This codes for CASSPRQGANEKLFF.

This clone was observed a single time. The chain couples TRBV4-1 to TRBJ2-1; D might be TRBD2 (6 bases). The germline V gene encodes CDR1 MGHRA and CDR2 YSYEKL. CDR3 length: 16 residues. Between the trimmed V and J ends, which lost 3 bases and 6 bases, there was a span of 18 bases. In DNA form, the CDR3 reads TGCGCCAGCAGCCAGCCCCGGGCAGGGCGGGGCAATGAGCAGTTCTTC. It translates to CASSQPRAGRGNEQFF.

The CDR3 loop reads CAWTKDISGNTIYF. The CDR3 DNA sequence: TGTGCCTGGACTAAGGACATCTCTGGAAACACCATATATTTT. The chain links TRBV30 to TRBJ1-3; tentatively, D is TRBD1 (5 bases). V was cut by 4 bases and J by 0 bases, with 10 bases left in between. There are 14 residues in the CDR3. CDR1 and CDR2 from the germline V gene are GTSNPN and SVGIG (reference sequence).

The chain links TRBV25-1 to TRBJ2-2, with 7 bases that match TRBD1. The CDR3 is 14 residues long. Looked up from germline, CDR1 is MGHDK and CDR2 is SYGVNS. J gave up 7 bases and V 5 bases, and 7 bases lay outside the gene matches. The CDR3 bases are TGTGCCAGCAGTCCGACAGGGATAATCGGGGAGCTGTTTTTT. This encodes CASSPTGIIGELFF.

The chain has TRBV5-6 and TRBJ1-1, with 7 bases lining up with TRBD1. The junction had 4 bases not matched to a gene; V was cut back by 4 bases and J by 1 base. Germline CDR1 and CDR2: SGHDT and YYEEEE. This CDR3 spans 14 amino acids. The DNA of the CDR3 is TGTGCCAGCAGCCGACAGGGAGGGAACACTGAAGCTTTCTTT. This translates into CASSRQGGNTEAFF.

V is TRBV25-1 and J is TRBJ2-3; 9 bases agree with TRBD1. V was pared by 3 bases and J by 3 bases, with 4 bases of the junction left unmatched. Germline V CDR1 and CDR2: MGHDK, SYGVNS. This CDR3 spans 15 amino acids. This CDR3 reads CASSEDRGWTDTQYF. CDR3 DNA: TGTGCCAGCAGTGAGGACAGGGGCTGGACAGATACGCAGTATTTT.

V and J are TRBV4-2 and TRBJ1-2; D remains ambiguous. Germline assignment: CDR1 LGHNA and CDR2 YNFKEQ. CDR3 length: 14 amino acids. Trimming took 1 base from V and 3 from J, leaving 9 bases between them. CDR3 nucleotide sequence: TGTGCCAGCAGCCAAGGAGCGTTGGACTATGGCTACACCTTC. It yields the protein CASSQGALDYGYTF.

V is TRBV7-2 and J is TRBJ1-4; D possibly corresponds to TRBD1 (5 bases). V was clipped by 3 bases and J by 1 base, with 9 bases between them. This CDR3 is 15 amino acids long. The germline gives CDR1 SGHTA, CDR2 FQGNSA. CDR3 in amino acids: CASSFGAQTNEKLFF. CDR3 coding DNA: TGTGCCAGCAGCTTTGGGGCTCAAACTAATGAAAAACTGTTTTTT. Filled out from reference TRBV7-2 and TRBJ1-4, the complete variable domain reads GAGVSQSPSNKVTEKGKDVELRCDPISGHTALYWYRQSLGQGLEFLIYFQGNSAPDKSGLPSDRFSAERTGGSVSTLTIQRTQQEDSAVYLCASSFGAQTNEKLFFGSGTQLSVL.

This clone was recorded only once. This specimen includes other DNA sequences encoding the same CDR3. The V gene is TRBV28, the J gene TRBJ1-1; TRBD1 is a possible D gene (6 bases). In germline, CDR1 is MDHEN, CDR2 SYDVKM. The V end was cut by 8 bases, the J end by 0 bases, with 13 bases between. This CDR3 is 14 amino acids long. The CDR3 sequence is CASRQGYMNTEAFF. The CDR3 DNA follows: TGTGCCAGCCGTCAGGGGTACATGAACACTGAAGCTTTCTTT.

This chain uses TRBV4-3 with TRBJ2-1; TRBD2 aligns across 13 bases. Looked up from germline, CDR1 is LGHNA and CDR2 is YSLEER. After removal of 2 bases from V and 6 bases from J, the junction contained 10 bases not matched to a gene. The CDR3 sequence is 18 residues long. CDR3 sequence reads: CASSQIRLAGGLINEQFF. The CDR3 bases are TGCGCCAGCAGCCAAATACGACTAGCGGGGGGACTCATCAATGAGCAGTTCTTC.

The chain has TRBV6-5 and TRBJ1-1, with 7 bases aligning to TRBD1. Looked up from germline, CDR1 is MNHEY and CDR2 is SVGAGI. This CDR3 comprises 15 residues. The V and J ends lost 6 bases and 1 base, in that order; junction bases with no gene match: 8. In DNA form, the CDR3 reads TGTGCCAGCAGCCGAAGTACAGGGGCGAACACTGAAGCTTTCTTT. This gives the protein CASSRSTGANTEAFF.

A single count supports this clone. The V and J genes are TRBV3-1 (or the pseudogene TRBV3-2) and TRBJ2-1; 14 bases are shared with TRBD2. Germline lookup yields CDR1 LGHDT and CDR2 YNNKEL (reference sequence). The CDR3 has 18 amino acids. With 4 bases clipped from V and 5 bases from J, the junction kept 10 bases outside the gene matches. The CDR3 DNA is TGTGCCAGCAGCCCCAGACTAGCGGGGGGGCTTGGGGACAATGAGCAGTTCTTC. This encodes CASSPRLAGGLGDNEQFF.

The chain carries TRBV2 and TRBJ2-1, with 7 bases matching TRBD2. Germline CDR1 and CDR2: SNHLY and FYNNEI. This CDR3 is built from 14 residues. V shed 7 bases and J 4 bases; nucleotides not matched to a gene: 7. The CDR3 DNA reads TGTGCCAGCAATCCCCTAGCGGAGTACAATGAGCAGTTCTTC. Translation gives CASNPLAEYNEQFF.

In this sample, this clone turned up once. V is TRBV7-2 and J is TRBJ2-1; 9 bases agree with TRBD2. Trimming removed 5 bases from V and 8 bases from J; junction bases left unmatched: 16. Germline V gives CDR1 SGHTA, CDR2 FQGNSA. There are 17 residues in the CDR3. CDR3 in amino acids: CASSRWIKREVVDEQFF. The CDR3 DNA follows: TGTGCCAGCAGCCGTTGGATTAAGCGGGAGGTTGTAGATGAGCAGTTCTTC.

The rearrangement joins TRBV4-3 to TRBJ2-1, with TRBD2 identical over 8 bases. Germline assignment: CDR1 LGHNA and CDR2 YSLEER. The CDR3 totals 16 residues. The V and J ends lost 0 bases and 6 bases, in that order; junction bases with no gene match: 7. CDR3 region: CASSQEGGLAGNEQFF. The CDR3, as DNA: TGCGCCAGCAGCCAAGAAGGTGGGCTAGCGGGCAATGAGCAGTTCTTC.

This sequence joins TRBV5-5 and TRBJ2-3; no clear D gene. Germline-derived CDR1 and CDR2 are SGHKS and YYEKEE (reference sequence). With 4 bases removed from V and 2 bases from J, the gap between germline ends came to 14 bases. There are 15 residues in the CDR3. Written as DNA, the CDR3 is TGTGCCAGCAGCGCGGCCTCGACCTCCACAGATACGCAGTATTTT. This translates into CASSAASTSTDTQYF.

V gene TRBV4-3 combines with J gene TRBJ2-5, with TRBD1 matching over 8 bases. CDR1 is LGHNA and CDR2 is YSLEER in the germline V gene. The CDR3 is 12 amino acids. Trimming at V came to 6 bases and at J to 8 bases, leaving 5 bases not matched to a gene. The CDR3 region is CASSPDRVTQYF. CDR3 bases: TGCGCCAGCAGTCCGGACAGGGTAACCCAGTACTTC.

The chain joins TRBV5-1 to TRBJ2-7, with a possible D match to TRBD2 (6 bases). The CDR3 has 13 amino acids. The V and J ends lost 0 bases and 5 bases respectively, with 9 bases between them. In germline, CDR1 is SGHRS, CDR2 YFSETQ. In DNA form, the CDR3 reads TGCGCCAGCAGCTTGGCGGGAGTTCACGAGCAGTACTTC. Translated, it gives CASSLAGVHEQYF.

This sequence joins TRBV6-1 and TRBJ1-3; no firm D call. Germline V gene data show CDR1 as MNHNS and CDR2 as SASEGT. The CDR3 has 17 amino acids. V lost 1 base, J lost 1 base, and 14 bases lay in between. CDR3 sequence: CASSEVGGILSGNTIYF. Here the CDR3 DNA reads TGTGCCAGCAGTGAAGTGGGAGGCATCCTATCTGGAAACACCATATATTTT.

This clone occurred once. Distinct nucleotide sequences in the sample also encode this CDR3. This chain uses TRBV10-1 with TRBJ2-2; 9 bases are shared with TRBD2. Germline CDR1 WNHNN, CDR2 SYGVQD (reference sequence). The V segment lost 4 bases and the J segment 5 bases; nucleotides outside the gene matches: 2. The CDR3 contains 14 residues. CDR3 DNA sequence: TGCGCCAGCAGTGTTGCGGGAGGGACCGGGGAGCTGTTTTTT. It codes for CASSVAGGTGELFF.

DNA for the CDR3: TGTGCCAGCAGTTATCGTACTGACTATGGCTACACCTTC. Protein sequence: CASSYRTDYGYTF. The chain combines TRBV28 with TRBJ1-2; D unresolved. The CDR3 has 13 amino acids. CDR1 and CDR2 from the germline V gene are MDHEN and SYDVKM. V shed 4 bases and J shed 3 bases, with 9 bases lying between them.

The V gene is TRBV28, the J gene TRBJ2-2; 9 positions match TRBD2. The CDR3 has 16 amino acids. Germline CDR1 reads MDHEN; CDR2 reads SYDVKM. V lost 6 bases and J lost 3; bases outside the gene matches: 8. CDR3 amino acids: CASRSSGSMDTGELFF. The DNA of the CDR3 is TGTGCCAGCAGGAGTAGCGGGAGTATGGACACCGGGGAGCTGTTTTTT.

This clone has just one count. J is TRBJ1-1 and V is TRBV9, with D uncertain. CDR1 is SGDLS, CDR2 YYNGEE, per germline. This CDR3 contains 16 residues. Trimming left V 2 bases short and J 3 bases short, with 17 bases between. The CDR3 sequence: CASSVSREVSHTEAFF. DNA of the CDR3: TGTGCCAGCAGCGTCAGCCGGGAGGTGAGCCACACTGAAGCTTTCTTT.

The J gene is TRBJ2-7, the V gene TRBV19; 9 positions match TRBD2. With V trimmed by 5 bases and J by 3 bases, 5 bases remained unmatched. Germline loops: CDR1 LNHDA, CDR2 SQIVND (reference sequence). There are 14 residues in the CDR3. For the CDR3, the DNA is TGTGCCAGTAGTGAAGCTAGCGGGGACTACGAGCAGTACTTC. Protein product: CASSEASGDYEQYF.

This chain uses TRBV19 with TRBJ2-2; D is ambiguous. Trimming left V 0 bases short and J 5 bases short, with 4 bases between. Germline V gene data show CDR1 as LNHDA and CDR2 as SQIVND (reference sequence). This CDR3 contains 13 residues. The CDR3, as DNA: TGTGCCAGTAGTATAGACGTAACCGGGGAGCTGTTTTTT. This sequence encodes CASSIDVTGELFF.

The rearrangement joins TRBV28 to TRBJ2-2; TRBD2 aligns across 10 bases. This CDR3 has 17 amino acids. Germline lookup yields CDR1 MDHEN and CDR2 SYDVKM. Unmatched junction bases numbered 13, after V lost 5 bases and J lost 7 bases. CDR3: CASSIGNSGRLGGELFF. The CDR3 DNA follows: TGTGCCAGCAGTATAGGTAATAGCGGGAGGTTAGGCGGGGAGCTGTTTTTT.